The rows below give T cell receptor beta chains drawn from one sample of a study of OX40 agonist ivuxolimab in advanced cancers. Assay: immunoSEQ multiplex PCR; the TCRdb copy retains only in-frame clones and omits some. This sample has tens of thousands of clones, with about four fifths found just once. The sequencing used CD4+ or CD8+ T cells sorted from blood, collected in a trial of the OX40 agonist ivuxolimab. These receptors were taken from an adult with an advanced solid tumor such as melanoma, head and neck, liver or kidney cancer. CDR3s include the opening cysteine and the closing phenylalanine or tryptophan. D genes are given only for firm matches. Clone size is shown for a subset of rows, as once, few, many or a class of expanded clone.

v_call: TRBV11-3
clone_size: -
j_call: TRBJ1-3
d_call: -
cdr3_aa: CASSFTGEYGNTIYF
cdr3_nt: TGTGCCAGCAGCTTTACGGGGGAATATGGAAACACCATATATTTT

v_call: TRBV4-1
clone_size: -
j_call: TRBJ2-5
d_call: TRBD2
cdr3_aa: CASSSGTSGGVKTQYF
cdr3_nt: TGCGCCAGCAGCAGCGGGACTAGCGGGGGAGTAAAGACCCAGTACTTC

v_call: TRBV7-9
clone_size: many
j_call: TRBJ1-1
d_call: -
cdr3_aa: CASSSSGTEAEAFF
cdr3_nt: TGTGCCAGCAGCTCTTCCGGGACGGAGGCTGAAGCTTTCTTT

v_call: TRBV4-1
clone_size: -
j_call: TRBJ2-2
d_call: -
cdr3_aa: CASSQNSGNTGELFF
cdr3_nt: TGCGCCAGCAGCCAAAATAGCGGAAACACCGGGGAGCTGTTTTTT

v_call: TRBV19
clone_size: -
j_call: TRBJ2-1
d_call: -
cdr3_aa: CASSIEILGSNEQFF
cdr3_nt: TGTGCCAGTAGTATAGAAATCCTCGGATCCAATGAGCAGTTCTTC

v_call: TRBV4-2
clone_size: -
j_call: TRBJ2-2
d_call: TRBD1
cdr3_aa: CASSQGRGHTGELFF
cdr3_nt: TGTGCCAGCAGCCAAGGCAGGGGGCACACCGGGGAGCTGTTTTTT

v_call: TRBV7-2
clone_size: -
j_call: TRBJ2-7
d_call: TRBD2
cdr3_aa: CASSPTSGRRHEQYF
cdr3_nt: TGTGCCAGCAGCCCGACTAGCGGGAGAAGGCACGAGCAGTACTTC

v_call: TRBV30
clone_size: -
j_call: TRBJ1-1
d_call: -
cdr3_aa: CAWSQRVQEAFF
cdr3_nt: TGTGCCTGGAGTCAGCGGGTTCAGGAAGCTTTCTTT

v_call: TRBV14
clone_size: -
j_call: TRBJ2-2
d_call: -
cdr3_aa: CASSQASWAGELFF
cdr3_nt: TGTGCCAGCAGCCAAGCCTCCTGGGCCGGGGAGCTGTTTTTT

v_call: TRBV6-6
clone_size: once
j_call: TRBJ2-5
d_call: -
cdr3_aa: CASSYGGQRETQYF
cdr3_nt: TGTGCCAGCAGTTACGGGGGACAAAGGGAGACCCAGTACTTC

v_call: TRBV30
clone_size: once
j_call: TRBJ2-7
d_call: TRBD2
cdr3_aa: CAWTSSGTSGSYEQYF
cdr3_nt: TGTGCCTGGACCTCATCCGGGACTAGCGGATCCTACGAGCAGTACTTC

v_call: TRBV30
clone_size: -
j_call: TRBJ1-1
d_call: -
cdr3_aa: CAWSVNGGGRAFF
cdr3_nt: TGTGCCTGGAGTGTAAATGGAGGGGGTCGGGCTTTCTTT

v_call: TRBV27
clone_size: -
j_call: TRBJ2-7
d_call: TRBD2
cdr3_aa: CASSPGVSTSGIYEQYF
cdr3_nt: TGTGCCAGCAGTCCGGGGGTTTCGACTAGCGGCATCTACGAGCAGTACTTC

v_call: TRBV7-3
clone_size: -
j_call: TRBJ2-1
d_call: TRBD2
cdr3_aa: CASSWGLGYEQFF
cdr3_nt: TGTGCCAGCAGCTGGGGACTAGGCTATGAGCAGTTCTTC

v_call: TRBV7-9
clone_size: -
j_call: TRBJ2-2
d_call: TRBD2
cdr3_aa: CASSLLAGGRVELFF
cdr3_nt: TGTGCCAGCAGCCTCCTAGCGGGGGGGCGCGTGGAGCTGTTTTTT

v_call: TRBV4-3
clone_size: -
j_call: TRBJ1-3
d_call: -
cdr3_aa: CASSQEQAELHSGNTIYF
cdr3_nt: TGCGCCAGCAGCCAAGAACAGGCGGAACTACACTCTGGAAACACCATATATTTT

v_call: TRBV6-1
clone_size: -
j_call: TRBJ1-2
d_call: -
cdr3_aa: CASRDWDAGGYTF
cdr3_nt: TGTGCCAGCAGAGACTGGGATGCGGGTGGCTACACCTTC